Listed below are T cell receptor beta chains from one sample, sequenced in a study of blood T cell repertoires in COVID-19. Here immunoSEQ multiplex PCR was the method, and the copy in TCRdb shows in-frame clones only, minus some. The sample records around 320,000 clones, roughly 85% being singletons. Sequenced material: peripheral blood. Receptors were obtained from a human donor in a cohort sampled during active COVID-19. Each CDR3 is given with its conserved first and last residue. A D gene is named only where the DNA matches it firmly. Where a row states a size, it is once, few, many or the class of an expanded clone; other rows omit it.

j_gene | d_gene | abundance | v_gene | CDR3nt | CDR3aa
TRBJ1-1 | - | - | TRBV6-5 | TGTGCCAGCAGTTACGGGCGGGGACAAGCTTTCTTT | CASSYGRGQAFF
TRBJ2-5 | TRBD2 | once | TRBV24-1 | TGTGCCACCAGTGAGGTTAGCGGGGGGCAACCCTTCCAAGAGACCCAGTACTTC | CATSEVSGGQPFQETQYF
TRBJ2-2 | - | few | TRBV10-3 | TGTGCCATCAGTGAGGGCAGGGCACAGAACACCGGGGAGCTGTTTTTT | CAISEGRAQNTGELFF
TRBJ2-7 | - | - | TRBV6-4 | TGTGCCAGCAGCGAAGGAGACAGCGTCGCCAAAGAGCAGTACTTC | CASSEGDSVAKEQYF
TRBJ1-1 | - | - | TRBV7-3 | TGTGCCAGCAGCTTAACACAGGGCACTGAAGCTTTCTTT | CASSLTQGTEAFF
TRBJ1-1 | - | - | TRBV19 | TGTGCCAGTATGGAGGGTCGGAGGGCTTTCTTT | CASMEGRRAFF
TRBJ1-5 | - | once | TRBV19 | TGTGCCAGTAGTATAGATCTTTCGGGGCCCCAGCATTTT | CASSIDLSGPQHF
TRBJ1-1 | - | - | TRBV5-8 | TGTGCCAGCAGCTTACAGGAGAACACTGAAGCTTTCTTT | CASSLQENTEAFF
TRBJ1-2 | TRBD1 | - | TRBV5-1 | TGCGCCAGCGGATCCCGGGACAGGCGGTTTTCCTATGGCTACACCTTC | CASGSRDRRFSYGYTF
TRBJ2-2 | - | - | TRBV19 | TGTGCCAGTAGTATATTTTCTAGCCCGGCCGGGGAGCTGTTTTTT | CASSIFSSPAGELFF
TRBJ1-1 | TRBD1 | - | TRBV4-2 | TGTGCCAGCAGCCAGAGCCGGGACAGTATGAACACTGAAGCTTTCTTT | CASSQSRDSMNTEAFF
TRBJ1-1 | TRBD1 | once | TRBV11-2 | TGTGCCAGCAGCTTAATGACAGGGGTGAACACTGAAGCTTTCTTT | CASSLMTGVNTEAFF
TRBJ2-7 | - | - | TRBV24-1 | TGTGCCACCAGTGAGCCCGAGACTCCCTACGAGCAGTACTTC | CATSEPETPYEQYF
TRBJ2-3 | TRBD2 | - | TRBV15 | TGTGCCACCAGCAGAGTGGCGGGGGCAGATACGCAGTATTTT | CATSRVAGADTQYF
TRBJ1-6 | - | - | TRBV9 | TGTGCCAGCAGCGTAGTTGAGGATGCTGGATCACCCCTCCACTTT | CASSVVEDAGSPLHF
TRBJ2-2 | TRBD1 | - | TRBV9 | TGTGCCAGCAGCGTCTCGGGACAGGGCCACACCGGGGAGCTGTTTTTT | CASSVSGQGHTGELFF
TRBJ1-1 | - | - | TRBV12-5 | TGTGCTAGTGGTTTCGGACACTCAAACACTGAAGCTTTCTTT | CASGFGHSNTEAFF
TRBJ2-1 | - | - | TRBV18 | TGTGCCAGCTCACCATCCGATGAGCAGTTCTTC | CASSPSDEQFF
TRBJ2-3 | - | - | TRBV6-5 | TGTGCCAGCACCCCCCACGGGACAAATACGCAGTATTTT | CASTPHGTNTQYF
TRBJ2-2 | - | - | TRBV5-6 | TGTGCCAGCAGCCCCCCCTCTAGCTATACCGGGGAGCTGTTTTTT | CASSPPSSYTGELFF
TRBJ2-7 | - | - | TRBV14 | TGTGCCAGCAGCCAAGATCTCGGCGGTTCCTACGAGCAGTACTTC | CASSQDLGGSYEQYF
TRBJ2-6 | TRBD1 | - | TRBV30 | TGTGCCTGGAGTCCAGGGGGCACTGGGGCCAACGTCCTGACTTTC | CAWSPGGTGANVLTF